The source of this TCR beta chain is a study of cytomegalovirus exposure and HLA in healthy donors. Broader study findings: The majority of TCR sequences were rare, yet some public TCRs appeared in many donors. What TCR beta sequences reportedly achieved was accurate prediction of HLA-A and HLA-B alleles in most subjects. For most TCR beta V segments, an earlier analysis put the productive rate at about 90% or about 30% of the time.

Remarks on this clone: Its antigen is not identified.

Germline loops: CDR1 SQVTM, CDR2 ANQGSEA. Trimming left V 6 bases short and J 2 bases short, with 16 bases between. This CDR3 is 14 amino acids long. Primers: 60 Vbeta forward and 13 Jbeta reverse. Assay used: immunoSEQ multiplex PCR; TCRdb lists only in-frame clones, some missing. The sample records about 59,000 clones, roughly 75% being singletons. The J gene is TRBJ1-1, the V gene TRBV29-1, with TRBD1 as a possible D gene (5 bases). The specimen sequenced was PBMCs. This receptor was obtained from a man aged 25-40 years in good health and CMV-seropositive. CDR3 protein: CSVVRGPKNTEAFF. DNA of the CDR3: TGCAGCGTAGTGCGGGGCCCGAAAAACACTGAAGCTTTCTTT.